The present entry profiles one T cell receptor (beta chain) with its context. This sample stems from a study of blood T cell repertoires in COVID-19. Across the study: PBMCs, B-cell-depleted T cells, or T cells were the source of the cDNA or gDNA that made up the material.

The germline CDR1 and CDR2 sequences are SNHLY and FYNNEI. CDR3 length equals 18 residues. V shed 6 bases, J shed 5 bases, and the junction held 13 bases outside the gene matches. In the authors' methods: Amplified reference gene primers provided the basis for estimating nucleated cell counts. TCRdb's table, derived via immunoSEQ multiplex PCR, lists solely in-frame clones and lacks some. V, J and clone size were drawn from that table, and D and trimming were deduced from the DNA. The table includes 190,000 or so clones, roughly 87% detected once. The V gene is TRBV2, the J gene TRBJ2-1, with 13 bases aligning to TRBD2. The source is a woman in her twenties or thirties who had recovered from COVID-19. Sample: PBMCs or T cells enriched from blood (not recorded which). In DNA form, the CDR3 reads TGTGCCAGCAGCAGCCGGGGACTAGCGGGATTCCCCCACAATGAGCAGTTCTTC. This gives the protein CASSSRGLAGFPHNEQFF.